This T cell receptor beta chain emerged from a study of control samples from healthy donors and cancer patients. Trimming took 5 bases from V and 0 from J, leaving 14 bases between them. In germline, CDR1 is SGHRS, CDR2 YFSETQ. This CDR3 has 15 residues. This table comes from immunoSEQ multiplex PCR, and its TCRdb copy is limited to in-frame clones, with some not included. The sample consists of about 100,000 clones, about 90% of them appearing once. The source of this sequence is a woman between 45 and 65 years old in good health. The specimen was blood. This chain connects TRBV5-1 to TRBJ1-1, with D unresolved. CDR3 DNA: TGCGCCAGCAGGCAAACTTTTACGATGAACACTGAAGCTTTCTTT. It encodes CASRQTFTMNTEAFF.